This T cell receptor beta chain is drawn from a study of post-analysis software for immune sequencing data (dated by TCRdb to the mid-2010s). Notes on the research overall: The recorded disease courses included relapsing-remitting, secondary progressive and progressive-relapsing multiple sclerosis, and some patients had no subtype annotation. The multiple sclerosis patient repertoires were compared with some twelve previously published healthy control repertoires from donors aged about 6 to 26 years. A subset of samples was prepared in parallel using single-end sample barcoding, then pooled and co-amplified after Illumina adapter ligation.

CDR1 and CDR2 are drawn from the germline V gene: MGHRA, YSYEKL. The CDR3 has 14 amino acids, counting the end cysteine and phenylalanine. The DNA shown is the 42-base CDR3, in frame from base 1. The V end loses 1 base and the J end loses 6 bases, and a stretch of 13 bases separates them. General findings and caveats noted by the study authors: The control group was slightly older than the multiple sclerosis patient group. Significantly higher frequencies in patients than in controls were found for a handful of TRBV segments, including TRBV5-6, TRBV5-1 and TRBV20-1. Compared with controls, multiple sclerosis patients had significantly lower normalized Chao1 diversity, a finding suggesting substantial peripheral T-cell clonal expansion. When samples were clustered directly using the F measure, samples prepared in the same batch co-clustered strongly, which prompted a batch-effect correction.

On this clonotype: The clone's antigen remains unknown. The sample holds no much larger clone one base away, and base qualities are not on file.

TCR beta repertoires were profiled from peripheral blood of 10 to 15 young patients with multiple sclerosis to demonstrate the VDJtools post-analysis software. The multiple sclerosis patients were children and adolescents ranging in age from about 6 to 16 years. Library preparation was by PCR. The sample was run on an Illumina HiSeq 2500. To reduce PCR and sequencing biases, unique molecular identifiers were incorporated into the TCR beta cDNA libraries. Roughly 0.5 million cDNA molecules were obtained per 1 to 10 million input T cells, so each molecule approximated one T cell. The same protocol used for the earlier healthy control dataset was applied to prepare and sequence the patient libraries. Samples belonging to the same batch were prepared together, multiplexed and sequenced on a shared HiSeq lane. Per the authors' processing: Raw barcoded reads were processed with MIGEC, discarding single-read molecular identifier groups before consensus assembly and CDR3 extraction. VDJtools was used for post-analysis of the clonotype tables, with diversity normalized by down-sampling every dataset to the smallest sample size. In repertoire overlap clustering, CDR3 amino acid sequences, but not nucleotide sequences, were matched to correct batch-related cross-sample contamination. TCRdb ran its own pipeline on the public reads, namely fastp trimming at Q25 and MiXCR clone calling, and kept in-frame beta chains. Records with the same CDR3 protein are collapsed into one entry carrying the most frequent genes and DNA. TCRdb, not the original authors, processed these V and J calls. The sample table shows about 540,000 distinct CDR3 sequences, and around 36% are seen once. 4.5% to 7.5% of the sample is taken by the ten largest.

The receptor's source is a girl aged 2-17 years with multiple sclerosis. The chain links TRBV4-1 with TRBJ2-7; the D segment cannot be called with confidence. Sample: blood. The CDR3 here reads CASSQGSMGFEQYF. The nucleotides are TGCGCCAGCAGCCAAGGTTCAATGGGGTTCGAGCAGTACTTC.